Given below is one T cell receptor (beta chain) in context. Its recognized antigen is unknown. The input lacks base qualities; no much larger clone sits a single base away. The intended sense of this specimen's treatment or condition label: over 15 received Ad26.COV2.S at low or high dose, single or two shots; five or six received placebo; per-sample allocation not given. Repertoires of vaccine and placebo recipients were sequenced from samples taken on day 63 after the first injection. Between 29 July and 7 August 2020, Cohort 1b enrolled 25 adults aged 18-55 years at one site in Boston, USA. Ad26.COV2.S consisted of a replication-incompetent adenovirus type 26 vector by which a prefusion-stabilized SARS-CoV-2 spike protein from the original Wuhan strain was expressed. The data stem from a study of Ad26.COV2.S vaccination and SARS-CoV-2 variants (TCRdb year 2021). For the study in its entirety: Vaccine-arm donors were drawn from COV1001, a multicentre, randomized, double-blind, placebo-controlled phase I-IIa trial of Ad26.COV2.S in healthy adults. Participants in the trial were split at random into five groups of five each, receiving low-dose or high-dose Ad26.COV2.S once or twice, or else placebo on both occasions. The TCR-sequenced set comprised around 30 samples: some 20 Ad26.COV2.S vaccine recipients, 5 placebo recipients and 8 SARS-CoV-2 convalescent individuals. TCRbeta repertoire sequencing served as the tool for gauging how specific and how broad the SARS-CoV-2-reactive T cell receptors were following Ad26.COV2.S vaccination. Throughout the experiments and outcome assessment, investigators stayed blinded to trial group allocation. Ad26.COV2.S was given intramuscularly at 5x10^10 or 1x10^11 viral particles, as a single shot or as two shots 56 days apart. The full study reports these points: Compared with placebo recipients, Ad26.COV2.S recipients showed higher spike-specific TCR breadth (P = 0.0014). Non-spike TCR breadth was comparable between vaccine and placebo recipients, consistent with the vaccine containing only spike. Comparing responses between vaccine doses or regimens was not something the study was powered to do. It was noted by the authors that total T cell responses may have been underestimated by the TCR breadth and depth analyses. Substantial breadth of spike-specific CD8+ and CD4+ T cell responses was reported after vaccination.

The immunoSEQ Assay was used to sequence TCRbeta CDR3 regions. After extraction, genomic DNA underwent amplification by bias-controlled multiplex PCR, followed by high-throughput sequencing. On the authors' methods: To quantify the absolute abundance of each unique TCRbeta CDR3 region, sequences were collapsed and filtered. T cell fraction was estimated by normalizing TCRbeta template counts to usable DNA, with usable DNA measured through amplification of reference genes found in all nucleated cells. Repertoire TCRs were annotated as SARS-CoV-2-specific when V gene, CDR3 amino acid sequence and J gene were exactly matched to a known reactive TCR set. The reference SARS-CoV-2 TCR set came from MIRA and was filtered for enrichment in COVID-19-positive ImmuneCODE repertoires, removing public or cross-reactive TCRs. Based on the MIRA antigens, annotated TCRs were further analysed at the level of specific ORF or position within ORF. Breadth was defined as annotated unique rearrangements over total unique productive rearrangements; depth was the summed frequency of those rearrangements. Two-sided Wilcoxon rank-sum tests were used to compare TCR breadth between groups. The source is immuneACCESS, and TCRdb retained only in-frame sequences with V and J called. Part of the clones is not carried over; for the studies checked, unresolved V genes explain less than half of this, and the remainder is unexplained. V, J and clone size reflect that table, while D and trimming were determined from the DNA. The sample contains 300,000 to 350,000 clones, around 88% of them found a single time. The ten biggest clones cover about 10% of the sample.

The CDR3 holds 14 amino acids from the cysteine to the phenylalanine. The sequence is cut down to CDR3 DNA, 42 bases in frame from base 1. Trimming at the junction amounts to 5 bases on V and 5 bases on J, and the germline ends lie 15 bases apart. Based on the germline V gene (reference sequence), the CDR1 and CDR2 sequences are MNHEY and SMNVEV. The chain was built from TRBV27 and TRBJ1-2, with the identity of the D gene unclear. This TCR derives from a person between 18 and 65 years old who received the Ad26.COV2.S COVID-19 vaccine or a placebo. This sample comprised peripheral blood, obtained in a trial of Ad26.COV2.S vaccine versus placebo. Read as DNA, the sequence is TGTGCCAGCAGTCCCAGTTCAGCGGAATATGGCTACACCTTC. Translated, it reads CASSPSSAEYGYTF.